These 29 T cell receptor beta chains were sequenced from one sample in a study of blood T cell repertoires in COVID-19. The data were produced by immunoSEQ multiplex PCR, yet TCRdb's version contains in-frame clones alone and is incomplete. The repertoire holds about 130,000 clones, with 90% as singletons. Sequenced sample: peripheral blood. The receptor set was obtained from a man in his 60s with COVID-19, enrolled during active disease.

The gene calls are TRBV3-1 (or the pseudogene TRBV3-2) and TRBJ2-7; 16 nucleotides match TRBD2. There are 19 residues in the CDR3. Trimming cost V 1 base and J 6 bases; bases outside gene matches: 12. Germline loops: CDR1 LGHDT, CDR2 YNNKEL (reference sequence). The CDR3 sequence is CASSQGGTSGRAVPGEQYF. CDR3 nucleotide sequence: TGTGCCAGCAGCCAAGGAGGGACTAGCGGGAGGGCCGTACCGGGCGAGCAGTACTTC.

In this sample, this clone turned up a few times. The chain has TRBV7-8 and TRBJ1-3; D ambiguous. Per the germline V gene, CDR1 is SGHVS and CDR2 is FQNEAQ. This CDR3 has 16 residues. V was cut by 2 bases and J by 0 bases, with 11 bases left in between. The CDR3: CASSLRWGASGNTIYF. CDR3 DNA: TGTGCCAGCAGCTTACGGTGGGGAGCCTCTGGAAACACCATATATTTT.

The rearrangement joins TRBV5-3 to TRBJ1-5; D is unclear. TRBV5-3 belongs to the ORF category, with a function that is uncertain. The germline V and J ends were trimmed by 0 bases and 4 bases, with 23 bases remaining between them. The CDR3 totals 19 residues. The CDR3 region has the DNA TGTGCCAGAAGCTTGGAGGCGCCGTGCTGGGGAGGGAATAATCAGCCCCAGCATTTT. Its translation: CARSLEAPCWGGNNQPQHF.

The chain carries TRBV9 and TRBJ2-1; TRBD1 agrees at 7 bases. Germline V gene sequence: CDR1 SGDLS, CDR2 YYNGEE. V was pared by 0 bases and J by 13 bases, with 4 bases of the junction left unmatched. There are 12 residues in the CDR3. CDR3 in DNA: TGTGCCAGCAGCGTAGAAGGGACAGCACAGTTCTTC. It is translated as CASSVEGTAQFF. Full variable domain (remainder filled in from reference TRBV9 and TRBJ2-1): DSGVTQTPKHLITATGQRVTLRCSPRSGDLSVYWYQQSLDQGLQFLIQYYNGEERAKGNILERFSAQQFPDLHSELNLSSLELGDSALYFCASSVEGTAQFFGPGTRLTVL.

This rearrangement joins TRBV3-1 (or the pseudogene TRBV3-2) to TRBJ2-1, with D possibly TRBD2 on 5 matching bases. There are 15 residues in the CDR3. The V end lost 3 bases, the J end lost 4 bases, and 13 bases lay between the germline ends. From germline, CDR1 is LGHDT and CDR2 YNNKEL (reference sequence). The CDR3 here is CASSHREIAYNEQFF. CDR3 DNA sequence: TGTGCCAGCAGCCATCGGGAAATAGCTTACAATGAGCAGTTCTTC.

The V call is TRBV10-3, the J call TRBJ1-4; D is perhaps TRBD1 (6 bases). This CDR3 spans 13 amino acids. Germline lookup yields CDR1 ENHRY and CDR2 SYGVKD. V dropped 5 bases and J dropped 4 bases, with 8 bases sitting between them. CDR3 nucleotide sequence: TGTGCCATCAGTCGGACAGATAATGAAAAACTGTTTTTT. It encodes CAISRTDNEKLFF.

This sequence joins TRBV10-3 and TRBJ2-5, with TRBD2 matching over 9 bases. The CDR3 extends over 18 amino acids. J gave up 4 bases and V 3 bases, and 15 bases lay outside the gene matches. CDR1 and CDR2 (germline): ENHRY, SYGVKD. The chain's CDR3 is CAISERAAGGRARETQYF. CDR3 in DNA: TGTGCCATCAGTGAACGGGCGGCTGGCGGGAGGGCGCGAGAGACCCAGTACTTC.

The chain recombines TRBV11-3 with TRBJ2-7, with D possibly matching TRBD1 (6 bases). In germline, CDR1 is SGHNT, CDR2 YENEEA. Trimming left V 5 bases short and J 4 bases short, with 21 bases between. This CDR3 has 16 amino acids. The CDR3 sequence: CASSPPWGRTQYEQYF. DNA of the CDR3: TGTGCCAGCAGCCCCCCGTGGGGGCGGACTCAATACGAGCAGTACTTC.

This chain connects TRBV27 to TRBJ1-5; 8 bases are a match to TRBD1. This CDR3 region has 14 residues. V was clipped by 5 bases and J by 8 bases; unmatched bases: 8. The germline CDR1 and CDR2 sequences are MNHEY and SMNVEV (reference sequence). CDR3 nucleotide sequence: TGTGCCAGCAGTAAGGACAGGGCAGGTAAGCCCCAGCATTTT. As protein: CASSKDRAGKPQHF.

The V and J genes are TRBV7-9 and TRBJ1-3, with TRBD1 identical over 7 bases. V trimming: 0 bases; J trimming: 4 bases; junction bases outside the gene matches: 9. The CDR3 totals 17 residues. Germline V gives CDR1 SEHNR, CDR2 FQNEAQ (reference sequence). CDR3 in amino acids: CASSLAYNRGTGNTIYF. The CDR3 DNA reads TGTGCCAGCAGCTTAGCCTATAACAGGGGAACGGGAAACACCATATATTTT. Full variable domain (remainder filled in from reference TRBV7-9 and TRBJ1-3): DTGVSQNPRHKITKRGQNVTFRCDPISEHNRLYWYRQTLGQGPEFLTYFQNEAQLEKSRLLSDRFSAERPKGSFSTLEIQRTEQGDSAMYLCASSLAYNRGTGNTIYFGEGSWLTVV.

V gene TRBV7-2 combines with J gene TRBJ2-5; D is possibly TRBD1 (5 bases). Trimming removed 3 bases at V and 2 bases at J, with 10 bases between. Germline V gene sequence: CDR1 SGHTA, CDR2 FQGNSA. The CDR3 has 14 amino acids. The CDR3 loop is CASSLESGQETQYF. CDR3 sequence (DNA): TGTGCCAGCAGCTTGGAGTCAGGGCAAGAGACCCAGTACTTC.

This clone was seen only a few times. V is TRBV29-1 and J is TRBJ1-1; possible D gene TRBD1, 5 bases. The CDR3 is 13 amino acids. V gave up 4 bases and J gave up 7 bases, with 16 bases separating them. Germline assignment: CDR1 SQVTM and CDR2 ANQGSEA. The CDR3 here is CSVAEAGNFEAFF. For the CDR3, the DNA is TGCAGCGTTGCCGAGGCAGGGAACTTTGAAGCTTTCTTT. Looking up the rest from reference TRBV29-1 and TRBJ1-1 gives the full variable domain: SAVISQKPSRDICQRGTSLTIQCQVDSQVTMMFWYRQQPGQSLTLIATANQGSEATYESGFVIDKFPISRPNLTFSTLTVSNMSPEDSSIYLCSVAEAGNFEAFFGQGTRLTVV.

The chain couples TRBV19 to TRBJ1-2, with D maybe TRBD1 (5 bases). This CDR3 has 15 residues. Germline CDR1 is LNHDA and CDR2 is SQIVND (reference sequence). V was pared by 6 bases and J by 4 bases, with 18 bases between. CDR3 residues: CASSRAHIDSYGYTF. Here the CDR3 DNA reads TGTGCCAGTAGCCGAGCTCATATTGACAGCTATGGCTACACCTTC.

About this clone: The same CDR3 is also encoded by other DNA sequences in this sample. The chain combines TRBV18 with TRBJ2-3; 11 bases line up with TRBD2. From germline, CDR1 is KGHSH and CDR2 LQKENI. Trimming took 3 bases from V and 0 from J; bases not matched to a gene: 2. This CDR3 region has 16 residues. CDR3 in DNA: TGTGCCAGCTCACCCGGGACTAGCGGTAGCACAGATACGCAGTATTTT. Encoded protein: CASSPGTSGSTDTQYF.

The rearrangement joins TRBV19 to TRBJ1-4; 7 bases map to TRBD1. Germline V CDR1 and CDR2: LNHDA, SQIVND (reference sequence). V lost 3 bases and J lost 2; bases outside the gene matches: 3. The length of the CDR3 is 15 residues. In DNA, the CDR3 is TGTGCCAGTAGTATGAAGGGACAGACTAATGAAAAACTGTTTTTT. This encodes CASSMKGQTNEKLFF. The variable domain in full, with the rest retrieved from reference TRBV19 and TRBJ1-4, is DGGITQSPKYLFRKEGQNVTLSCEQNLNHDAMYWYRQDPGQGLRLIYYSQIVNDFQKGDIAEGYSVSREKKESFPLTVTSAQKNPTAFYLCASSMKGQTNEKLFFGSGTQLSVL.

The chain couples TRBV3-1 (or the pseudogene TRBV3-2) to TRBJ2-1; the match to TRBD2 covers 14 bases. The CDR3 is 18 amino acids. The J segment lost 0 bases and the V segment lost 2 bases, leaving 3 bases of the junction unmatched. Germline CDR1 is LGHDT and CDR2 is YNNKEL (reference sequence). CDR3: CASSQRGTSGSSYNEQFF. The CDR3, as DNA: TGTGCCAGCAGCCAAAGGGGGACTAGCGGGAGCTCCTACAATGAGCAGTTCTTC.

This rearrangement joins TRBV6-5 to TRBJ2-1; weak D call: TRBD1 (6 bases). The CDR3 totals 12 residues. V was cut by 5 bases and J by 8 bases, with 10 bases left in between. Germline assignment: CDR1 MNHEY and CDR2 SVGAGI. The CDR3 DNA sequence: TGTGCCAGCAGTCCCCACAGGGATGAGCAGTTCTTC. Protein: CASSPHRDEQFF.

The table lists this clone with a count of one. The genes are TRBV6-2 or TRBV6-3 and TRBJ2-7, with D possibly matching TRBD1 (6 bases). Trimming took 4 bases from V and 0 from J, leaving 10 bases between them. The CDR3 loop spans 14 amino acids. CDR1 and CDR2 (germline): MNHEY, SVGEGT. CDR3 sequence (DNA): TGTGCCAGCAGTTGGGACATCCTCTCCTACGAGCAGTACTTC. As protein: CASSWDILSYEQYF.

V usage is TRBV13 and J usage is TRBJ1-5; D unclear. The CDR3 loop spans 13 amino acids. Germline V gene lookup returns CDR1 PRHDT and CDR2 FYEKMQ (reference sequence). The ends were cut back, 0 bases at V and 7 bases at J, with 7 bases in the middle. The CDR3 DNA reads TGTGCCAGCAGCTTAGGCCTTCGGCAGCCCCAGCATTTT. Its protein product is CASSLGLRQPQHF.

The J gene is TRBJ1-5, the V gene TRBV10-3, with TRBD1 identical over 9 bases. Germline values: CDR1 ENHRY, CDR2 SYGVKD. The J segment lost 4 bases and the V segment lost 3 bases, leaving 13 bases of the junction unmatched. The CDR3 runs 18 residues. The CDR3 DNA is TGTGCCATCAGTGACCCGCGGTCGGGACAGGGTCAGAATCAGCCCCAGCATTTT. Residues: CAISDPRSGQGQNQPQHF.

CDR3 sequence (DNA): TGTGCCAGCAGCCCCCGGACAGGCTTAGAGCAGTACTTC. Its protein is CASSPRTGLEQYF. This chain joins TRBV7-2 and TRBJ2-7; 7 bases fit TRBD1. V lost 5 bases and J lost 7; bases outside the gene matches: 8. This CDR3 contains 13 residues. Germline V lookup: CDR1 SGHTA, CDR2 FQGNSA.

The CDR3 loop is CASSGAAYEQYF. The CDR3 DNA reads TGCGCCAGCAGTGGGGCAGCCTACGAGCAGTACTTC. The chain recombines TRBV10-1 with TRBJ2-7; D is unclear. There are 12 residues in the CDR3. Germline lookup yields CDR1 WNHNN and CDR2 SYGVQD (reference sequence). Trimming removed 4 bases at V and 2 bases at J, with 6 bases between.

The chain is built from TRBV6-5 and TRBJ1-1, with D tentatively TRBD1 (5 bases). CDR3 length equals 14 residues. Germline V gene sequence: CDR1 MNHEY, CDR2 SVGAGI. Trimming took 0 bases from V and 9 from J, leaving 14 bases between them. CDR3: CASSYSQGGRKAFF. The CDR3 DNA is TGTGCCAGCAGTTACTCTCAGGGCGGGAGGAAAGCTTTCTTT.

The rearrangement uses TRBV15 and TRBJ2-1; D is uncertain. CDR1 is LNHNV, CDR2 YYDKDF, per germline (reference sequence). The CDR3 loop spans 14 amino acids. Trimming left V 0 bases short and J 9 bases short, with 12 bases between. The CDR3 reads CATSRDLPHGEQFF. CDR3 coding DNA: TGTGCCACCAGCAGAGATCTGCCCCACGGTGAGCAGTTCTTC.

The chain has TRBV28 and TRBJ2-1, with TRBD2 matching over 8 bases. This CDR3 has 17 amino acids. Trimming at V came to 6 bases and at J to 4 bases, leaving 14 bases not matched to a gene. From germline, CDR1 is MDHEN and CDR2 SYDVKM. This CDR3 reads CASRVLTGTRLYNEQFF. CDR3 coding DNA: TGTGCCAGCAGGGTGCTTACGGGGACTAGACTATACAATGAGCAGTTCTTC.

The chain is built from TRBV7-3 and TRBJ2-3; the D is unclear. This CDR3 is 14 amino acids long. With 3 bases removed from V and 0 bases from J, the gap between germline ends came to 7 bases. Germline V gene data show CDR1 as SGHTA and CDR2 as FQGTGA. DNA for the CDR3: TGTGCCAGCAGCTTCGAGGTTAGCACAGATACGCAGTATTTT. Amino acids: CASSFEVSTDTQYF.

This clone was picked up many times. The V call is TRBV19, the J call TRBJ1-1, with 8 bases fitting TRBD1. There are 15 residues in the CDR3. CDR1 and CDR2 from the germline V gene are LNHDA and SQIVND (reference sequence). J lost 3 bases, V lost 0 bases, and 3 bases had no gene match. The CDR3 reads CASSIDRGQDTEAFF. In nucleotides, the CDR3 is TGTGCCAGTAGTATAGACAGGGGACAGGACACTGAAGCTTTCTTT.

The table lists this clone with a few counts. This rearrangement joins TRBV7-9 to TRBJ1-3; 7 nucleotides match TRBD1. From germline, CDR1 is SEHNR and CDR2 FQNEAQ (reference sequence). CDR3 length: 13 amino acids. V lost 3 bases to trimming and J lost 4 bases; unmatched junction nucleotides: 0. CDR3 coding DNA: TGTGCCAGCAGCTTGGACAGGGGAAACACCATATATTTT. Translated, it gives CASSLDRGNTIYF.

This clone was picked up one time. The chain couples TRBV18 to TRBJ2-7; 11 bases agree with TRBD1. In germline, CDR1 is KGHSH, CDR2 LQKENI. Germline trimming cut 6 bases from V and 4 bases from J; bases unmatched to any gene: 2. The CDR3 runs to 13 residues. The CDR3 here is CASSRDRGYEQYF. CDR3 coding DNA: TGTGCCAGCTCTCGGGACAGGGGGTACGAGCAGTACTTC. Full variable domain (outside the CDR3, taken from reference TRBV18 and TRBJ2-7): NAGVMQNPRHLVRRRGQEARLRCSPMKGHSHVYWYRQLPEEGLKFMVYLQKENIIDESGMPKERFSAEFPKEGPSILRIQQVVRGDSAAYFCASSRDRGYEQYFGPGTRLTVT.